These 2 T cell receptor beta chains were all obtained from the same sample, sequenced in a study of identical twins. TCRdb re-called the 5' RACE reads through MiXCR, storing one row per CDR3 protein. The sample holds roughly 750,000 distinct CDR3 sequences, 21% seen once. These data were likewise used in another study, on T cells expressing NK-cell markers.

Sequencing input: PBMCs. The source of these receptors is a woman aged 18-29 years in good health.

The CDR3 DNA sequence: TGCAGTGCTAGAGGGAACATGACGTTACATCTCGTAGGCTACGAGCAGTACTTC. It specifies CSARGNMTLHLVGYEQYF. This chain joins TRBV20-1 and TRBJ2-7; unclear D gene. CDR3 size: 18 residues. Trimming removed 1 base from V and 3 bases from J, with 25 bases in between. The V gene's germline CDR1 is DFQATT and CDR2 SNEGSKA (reference sequence).

This clonotype was picked up a small number of times. The V and J genes are TRBV29-1 and TRBJ1-2; 8 bases fit TRBD1. With V trimmed by 7 bases and J by 8 bases, 3 bases remained unmatched. This CDR3 is 10 amino acids long. Germline CDR1 SQVTM, CDR2 ANQGSEA. CDR3 residues: CSAGQGGYTF. CDR3 in DNA: TGCAGCGCAGGACAGGGCGGCTACACCTTC.